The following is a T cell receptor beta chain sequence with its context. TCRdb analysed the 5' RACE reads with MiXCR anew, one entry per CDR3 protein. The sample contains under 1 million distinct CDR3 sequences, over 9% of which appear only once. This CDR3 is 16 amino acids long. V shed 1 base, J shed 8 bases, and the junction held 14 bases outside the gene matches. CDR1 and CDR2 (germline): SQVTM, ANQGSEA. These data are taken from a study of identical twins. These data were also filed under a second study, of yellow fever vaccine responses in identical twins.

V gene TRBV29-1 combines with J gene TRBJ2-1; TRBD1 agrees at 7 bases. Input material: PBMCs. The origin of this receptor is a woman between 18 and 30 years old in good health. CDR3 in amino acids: CSVEVGVGRGFDEQFF. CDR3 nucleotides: TGCAGCGTTGAAGTCGGTGTCGGCAGGGGGTTCGATGAGCAGTTCTTC.